This is a list of T cell receptor beta chains from one sample in a study of shared clonotypes between healthy human individuals. Clones were sequenced by immunoSEQ multiplex PCR, and TCRdb holds only the in-frame ones, with some missing. The data contain 2 million to 3 million clones, 85% to 95% of them singletons. The sequenced sample consisted of naive CD4+ T cells sorted from blood. Receptor source: a man aged 18 to 29 in good health. Both conserved end residues are trimmed from each CDR3. D genes are given only for firm matches.

TRBV2	NA	TRBJ1-6	ASSVGSSYNSPLH
TRBV6-1	TRBD2	NA	AARLAGGYEQY
TRBV7-9	NA	TRBJ1-6	ASSPRGAGDSPLH
TRBV5-1	NA	TRBJ2-5	ASSLATGSQETQY
TRBV19	NA	TRBJ2-2	ASSIIGPGNTGELF
TRBV7-3	NA	TRBJ2-7	ASSLDFYEQY
TRBV7-3	NA	TRBJ2-5	ASSLGRGRGETQY
TRBV7-2	TRBD2	TRBJ2-5	ASSWEPGLAVITQY
TRBV7-2	NA	TRBJ2-1	ASTPSLGVAYNEQF
TRBV6-1	NA	TRBJ1-1	ASRDTVSAF
TRBV5-4	NA	TRBJ2-7	ASSSLDRSYEQY
TRBV19	NA	TRBJ2-7	ATQGKAYEQY
TRBV6-1	NA	TRBJ1-3	ASSVFGGPAGNTIY
TRBV5-4	TRBD2	TRBJ2-5	ASSLGLAASPRETQY
TRBV6-6	TRBD2	TRBJ2-7	ASSYRRASGDYEQY
TRBV5-4	NA	TRBJ2-1	ASSLGGAASNNEQF
TRBV5-4	TRBD1	TRBJ2-7	ASSFRGQPQY
TRBV18	NA	TRBJ2-5	ASSPPYLAETQY
TRBV4-3	NA	TRBJ2-3	ASSQVRGVWDTQY
TRBV5-4	NA	TRBJ2-1	ASSLGVGRNEQF
TRBV13	TRBD2	TRBJ2-7	ASSPPTSGGPGHEQY
TRBV30	NA	TRBJ2-7	AWTAKDRLSYEQY
TRBV2	NA	TRBJ1-3	ASSDRASSGNTIY
TRBV5-1	TRBD1	TRBJ2-7	ASSSQGSQVYEQY
TRBV30	NA	TRBJ2-3	AWIQRSPTDTQY
TRBV5-4	NA	TRBJ2-5	ASSSDPGETQY
TRBV28	NA	TRBJ2-1	ATSGGGALVNEQF
TRBV28	NA	TRBJ1-3	ASSFGGLIENTIY
TRBV6-5	NA	TRBJ2-7	ASSLAAGASSYEQY
TRBV6-5	NA	TRBJ1-1	ASRQTRNTEAF
TRBV6-1	NA	TRBJ1-5	ASILISGGRQPQH
TRBV19	NA	TRBJ2-7	ASSVRTSSYEQY
TRBV5-8	TRBD1	TRBJ1-1	ASSILTGTGFVTEAF
TRBV28	NA	TRBJ1-3	ASTAAGAGGNTIY
TRBV11-2	TRBD2	TRBJ2-5	ASSLVAGLAGDQETQY
TRBV6-1	TRBD1	TRBJ1-3	ASSRTGDPGNTIY
TRBV11-3	NA	TRBJ2-3	ASSLSTDTQY
TRBV18	NA	TRBJ1-3	ASSPSILFSGNTIY
TRBV5-1	TRBD1	TRBJ1-6	ASSLEGQGNSPLH
TRBV11-3	NA	NA	ASSLDRVDEQY
TRBV7-2	TRBD2	TRBJ2-7	ASSWGLEGFYEQY
TRBV5-1	TRBD2	TRBJ2-5	ASSLRTSEETQY
TRBV4-1	NA	TRBJ2-7	ASSLDFLGLSEQY
TRBV27	NA	TRBJ2-5	ASSLRDQSVETQY
TRBV30	NA	TRBJ1-3	AWSAEKSSGNTIY
TRBV19	TRBD1	TRBJ1-2	ASSGQGAYGYT
TRBV2	NA	TRBJ2-5	ASRTTGVGGETQY
TRBV6-1	TRBD1	TRBJ2-3	ASSSRDRDSDTQY
TRBV4-1	NA	NA	ASSQGLSYEQY
TRBV2	TRBD1	TRBJ1-5	ASSEEQGRTQPQH
TRBV5-1	TRBD1	TRBJ2-1	ASSPGQGVLNEQF
TRBV27	NA	TRBJ1-2	ASSFSERGQGGGYYGYT